Below, 19 T cell receptor beta chains from the same sample are listed, as sequenced in a study of shared clonotypes between healthy human individuals (dated by TCRdb to between 2020 and 2021). Receptors were amplified or captured by the immunoSEQ multiplex PCR assay. Drawn from immuneACCESS, this table holds only the in-frame rearrangements with V and J called that TCRdb kept. Clones are partly lost; checked studies trace under half to an unresolved V gene and leave the rest unexplained. This sample has over a million clones in its table, and about 75% of those were observed once. Approximately 1.5% of the sample goes to the ten largest clones. What was sequenced was memory CD4+ T cells sorted from blood. According to the study, the label for this sample's cell subset or site signals: CD45RA-negative fraction. The origin of the receptors is a man aged 18 to 29 in good health.

The count of this clone is one. The gene calls are TRBV5-6 and TRBJ2-1; 12 bases align to TRBD2. Trimming at V came to 2 bases and at J to 4 bases, leaving 7 bases not matched to a gene. The CDR3 has 17 residues. The V gene's germline CDR1 is SGHDT and CDR2 YYEEEE. CDR3 nucleotides: TGTGCCAGCAGCTTCTCTAGCGGGAGGGCCTTGTACAATGAGCAGTTCTTC. It yields the protein CASSFSSGRALYNEQFF.

As concerns this clone: The same CDR3 is also encoded by other DNA sequences in this sample. In DNA form, the CDR3 reads TGTGCCAGCAGCTTGGGGGGTCGGGAGACCCAGTACTTC. This translates into CASSLGGRETQYF. This chain uses TRBV7-3 with TRBJ2-5, with D perhaps TRBD2 (6 bases). Germline V gene data show CDR1 as SGHTA and CDR2 as FQGTGA. V was shortened by 3 bases and J by 5 bases, with 10 bases between the two germline ends. The length of the CDR3 is 13 residues.

The chain combines TRBV19 with TRBJ2-3, with TRBD2 matching 9 bases. The CDR3 extends over 19 amino acids. Germline values: CDR1 LNHDA, CDR2 SQIVND (reference sequence). The junction had 15 bases not matched to a gene; V was cut back by 0 bases and J by 5 bases. The CDR3 here is CASSIDSGTAGGFRDTQYF. Written as DNA, the CDR3 is TGTGCCAGTAGTATAGATTCGGGTACGGCGGGAGGGTTCAGAGATACGCAGTATTTT.

The gene calls are TRBV28 and TRBJ1-2; tentatively, D is TRBD1 (6 bases). The CDR3 is 14 residues long. V lost 6 bases and J lost 8, with 19 bases in between. Germline loops: CDR1 MDHEN, CDR2 SYDVKM. This chain's CDR3 is CASSNGQTPTGYTF. CDR3 bases: TGTGCCAGCAGCAATGGACAGACCCCCACCGGCTACACCTTC.

This chain links TRBV7-9 with TRBJ1-5, with a possible D match to TRBD1 (6 bases). The CDR3 runs to 16 residues. Trimming took 0 bases from V and 2 from J, leaving 11 bases between them. Per germline, CDR1 SEHNR and CDR2 FQNEAQ (reference sequence). CDR3 sequence: CASSLATGLGNQPQHF. The CDR3 region has the DNA TGTGCCAGCAGCTTAGCGACAGGCCTCGGCAATCAGCCCCAGCATTTT.

The chain carries TRBV7-6 and TRBJ2-7, with D unclear. CDR1 is SGHVS and CDR2 is FNYEAQ in the germline V gene. The V end lost 3 bases, the J end lost 6 bases, and 15 bases lay between the germline ends. The CDR3 is made up of 14 amino acids. In DNA, the CDR3 is TGTGCCAGCAGCTTGAAAGGGTCGTGGTCCGAGCAGTACTTC. This sequence encodes CASSLKGSWSEQYF.

J is TRBJ2-2 and V is TRBV27; maybe TRBD2 (6 bases). V lost 8 bases and J lost 6, with 19 bases in between. The germline V gene encodes CDR1 MNHEY and CDR2 SMNVEV (reference sequence). This CDR3 is built from 15 residues. The CDR3 nucleotides read TGTGCCAGCGGCGGGGACGAAAAAGTCCCCGGGGAGCTGTTTTTT. This gives the protein CASGGDEKVPGELFF.

This chain connects TRBV7-2 to TRBJ1-4; 7 nucleotides line up with TRBD1. This CDR3 has 17 residues. The ends lost 5 bases at V and 5 bases at J; junction bases unmatched: 14. Germline V gene data show CDR1 as SGHTA and CDR2 as FQGNSA. The CDR3 reads CASSKGGSGTENEKLFF. DNA of the CDR3: TGTGCCAGCAGCAAAGGGGGTTCCGGGACAGAAAATGAAAAACTGTTTTTT. The variable domain in full, with the rest retrieved from reference TRBV7-2 and TRBJ1-4, is GAGVSQSPSNKVTEKGKDVELRCDPISGHTALYWYRQSLGQGLEFLIYFQGNSAPDKSGLPSDRFSAERTGGSVSTLTIQRTQQEDSAVYLCASSKGGSGTENEKLFFGSGTQLSVL.

V is TRBV19 and J is TRBJ2-5, with a tentative D call TRBD1 (5 bases). V lost 4 bases and J 1 base, leaving 10 bases between the germline ends. Per germline, CDR1 LNHDA and CDR2 SQIVND (reference sequence). This CDR3 contains 14 residues. Here the CDR3 reads CASSRTPTQETQYF. The DNA of the CDR3 is TGTGCCAGTAGTAGGACACCAACCCAAGAGACCCAGTACTTC.

The CDR3 spells CASIGQGTNSPLHF. In nucleotides, the CDR3 is TGTGCCAGCATTGGACAGGGAACTAATTCACCCCTCCACTTT. The J gene is TRBJ1-6, the V gene TRBV6-1; TRBD1 matches 8 bases. This CDR3 region has 14 residues. Germline V gives CDR1 MNHNS, CDR2 SASEGT. V was pared by 7 bases and J by 6 bases, with 5 bases of the junction left unmatched.

J is TRBJ2-7 and V is TRBV5-4, with 7 nucleotides matching TRBD1. CDR1 is SGHNT, CDR2 YYREEE, per germline (reference sequence). CDR3 size: 16 residues. J gave up 2 bases and V 0 bases, and 8 bases lay outside the gene matches. In DNA form, the CDR3 reads TGTGCCAGCAGCTTGGCGCTAACAGGGGCAGCCTACGAGCAGTACTTC. This sequence encodes CASSLALTGAAYEQYF.

This sequence joins TRBV11-2 and TRBJ2-7, with D unclear. Germline CDR1 is SGHAT and CDR2 is FQNNGV. The V end was cut by 1 base, the J end by 5 bases, with 6 bases between. The CDR3 length is 12 residues. CDR3 coding DNA: TGTGCCAGCAGCTTAGGATGGGACGAGCAGTACTTC. Protein: CASSLGWDEQYF.

The table lists this clone with many counts. CDR3 protein: CASSPLTGNNEKLFF. CDR3 bases: TGTGCCAGCAGTCCCTTGACAGGGAATAATGAAAAACTGTTTTTT. This rearrangement joins TRBV28 to TRBJ1-4, with TRBD1 matching over 7 bases. The germline V gene has CDR1 MDHEN and CDR2 SYDVKM. There are 15 residues in the CDR3. Trimming took 5 bases from V and 4 from J; bases not matched to a gene: 7.

The chain is built from TRBV6-1 and TRBJ2-1, with 8 bases that match TRBD2. Trimming at V came to 3 bases and at J to 3 bases, leaving 7 bases not matched to a gene. Looked up from germline, CDR1 is MNHNS and CDR2 is SASEGT. The CDR3 is 16 residues long. The CDR3 coding sequence is TGTGCCAGCAGTGATGACGGGGGGGCCGTCTACAATGAGCAGTTCTTC. This codes for CASSDDGGAVYNEQFF.

The genes are TRBV21-1 and TRBJ2-3; the table's D call of TRBD2 was not tested on the DNA. TRBV21-1 is deemed a pseudogene. The CDR3 has 19 residues. The CDR3 nucleotides read TGTGCCAGCAGCAAAGACACTAATGAGGCGGGGCGGGCTTGTGATACGCAGTATTTT. It encodes CASSKDTNEAGRACDTQYF.

J is TRBJ2-1 and V is TRBV10-2; the D gene could be TRBD1 or TRBD2 (5 bases each). The V gene's germline CDR1 is WSHSY and CDR2 SAAADI. V shed 7 bases and J shed 5 bases, with 15 bases lying between them. This CDR3 spans 14 amino acids. CDR3 region: CASTDPGRNNEQFF. The DNA of the CDR3 is TGCGCCAGCACCGACCCGGGACGTAACAATGAGCAGTTCTTC.

V usage is TRBV4-3 and J usage is TRBJ1-6, with D possibly matching TRBD1 (5 bases). Germline V CDR1 and CDR2: LGHNA, YSLEER. This CDR3 is 18 amino acids long. The V end lost 0 bases, the J end lost 0 bases, and 12 bases lay between the germline ends. This CDR3 is CASSQEVQVSSYNSPLHF. The CDR3 coding sequence is TGCGCCAGCAGCCAAGAGGTACAGGTGAGCTCCTATAATTCACCCCTCCACTTT.

This clone was recorded at least ten times. V usage is TRBV6-5 and J usage is TRBJ2-4, with D possibly TRBD2 on 6 matching bases. Trimming took off 6 bases at V and 6 bases at J, with 12 bases between the two ends. This CDR3 has 13 residues. Germline CDR1 and CDR2: MNHEY and SVGAGI. The CDR3 protein is CASRGGARNIQYF. CDR3 DNA: TGTGCCAGCAGGGGCGGGGCCCGAAACATTCAGTACTTC.

The V gene is TRBV6-5, the J gene TRBJ2-5; 7 positions agree with TRBD1. Germline loops: CDR1 MNHEY, CDR2 SVGAGI. There are 12 residues in the CDR3. Trimming took 6 bases from V and 5 from J; bases not matched to a gene: 3. CDR3 nucleotide sequence: TGTGCCAGCAGCGACAGGGAGGAGACCCAGTACTTC. Its protein is CASSDREETQYF.